What follows are 2 T cell receptor beta chains derived from one specimen sequenced in a study of regulatory T cells in long-lasting Graves disease. Sequencing libraries for TCR beta were prepared with iRepertoire HTBI primers and Arm-PCR of CDR3 regions. Each CDR3 protein gets one entry after TCRdb re-called the multiplex PCR reads with MiXCR. This sample yields about 450,000 distinct CDR3 sequences, of which 13% to 15% are seen a single time; about 15% belongs to the top ten. Documented time point: newly diagnosed GD, antithyroid drugs for less than 3 months. RNA extracted from PBMCs served as the sequencing template. The data were also submitted as part of a second study, on T cells in Graves' hyperthyroidism and ophthalmopathy.

The input for sequencing was peripheral blood mononuclear cells (PBMCs), taken at new diagnosis, from a patient treated with antithyroid drugs. These TCRs come from a woman in her forties or fifties with Graves disease.

This sequence joins TRBV4-1 and TRBJ2-7, with D maybe TRBD1 (7 bases). V was cut by 2 bases and J by 3 bases, with 11 bases left in between. The germline V gene has CDR1 MGHRA and CDR2 YSYEKL. There are 14 residues in the CDR3. The CDR3 is CASSQRGTVYEQYF. Here the CDR3 DNA reads TGCGCCAGCAGCCAACGGGGGACAGTCTACGAGCAGTACTTC.

This clonotype was seen repeatedly, ten times or more. The chain combines TRBV2 with TRBJ1-4, with TRBD1 as a possible D gene (6 bases). Trimming cost V 5 bases and J 5 bases, with 21 bases left between them. In germline, CDR1 is SNHLY, CDR2 FYNNEI. CDR3 size: 17 residues. The CDR3 DNA reads TGTGCCAGCAGTCTCACCTTTAGACAGGACACCAATGAAAAACTGTTTTTT. Translated, it gives CASSLTFRQDTNEKLFF.